The clone carrying this TCR beta chain was detected only once. V was pared by 6 bases and J by 3 bases, with 4 bases between. This CDR3 region has 11 residues. Germline values: CDR1 MNHNY, CDR2 SVGAGI (reference sequence). The sample belongs to a study of cytomegalovirus exposure and HLA in healthy donors. About the research overall: In terms of ancestry, the Caucasian-associated cluster contained about 80% of the approximately 400 genotyped donors.

The PCR employed 60 Vbeta primers together with 13 Jbeta primers. The table came from immunoSEQ multiplex PCR; TCRdb's copy has only in-frame clones and leaves some out. Seen here are 58,000 or so clones, around 80% observed once, and the top ten hold around a quarter. The chain uses TRBV6-6 and TRBJ2-3, with D hard to call. Material: PBMCs. The receptor was derived from a middle-aged woman in good health and CMV-seropositive. The CDR3, as DNA: TGTGCCAGCAGGAGAACAGATACGCAGTATTTT. Translating it yields CASRRTDTQYF.